These T cell receptor beta chains were read from a single sample in a study of blood T cell repertoires in COVID-19. Produced via immunoSEQ multiplex PCR; TCRdb's table is partial and in-frame only. The sample consists of roughly 330,000 clones, 85% to 90% of them appearing once. The sample consisted of peripheral blood. Every receptor here comes from a woman aged 45-60 years with active or convalescent COVID-19. Each CDR3 is given with its conserved first and last residue. Fields, in order: J gene, V gene, D gene, clone size, CDR3 DNA, CDR3 protein. A D gene is named only where the DNA matches it firmly. A row's size may be missing; if present it is once, few, many or a size class.

j_call: TRBJ1-5
v_call: TRBV6-2/TRBV6-3
d_call: TRBD1
clone_size: .
cdr3_nt: TGTGCCAGCAGTTTCGGGACAGGGGAAGGCAATCAGCCCCAGCATTTT
cdr3_aa: CASSFGTGEGNQPQHF

j_call: TRBJ1-1
v_call: TRBV18
d_call: .
clone_size: .
cdr3_nt: TGTGCCAGCTCATGGAGCGGCACTGAAGCTTTCTTT
cdr3_aa: CASSWSGTEAFF

j_call: TRBJ1-1
v_call: TRBV3-1/TRBV3-2
d_call: TRBD1
clone_size: few
cdr3_nt: TGTGCCAGCAGCCAAGTTCCGGACAGGGGGAGCACTGAAGCTTTCTTT
cdr3_aa: CASSQVPDRGSTEAFF

j_call: TRBJ1-2
v_call: TRBV4-2
d_call: .
clone_size: .
cdr3_nt: TGTGCCAGCAGCCAAGCCGGGAGGGATGGCTACACCTTC
cdr3_aa: CASSQAGRDGYTF

j_call: TRBJ1-1
v_call: TRBV7-8
d_call: TRBD1
clone_size: .
cdr3_nt: TGTGCCAGCAGCTCCACCTGGGACAGGGTGGACACTGAAGCTTTCTTT
cdr3_aa: CASSSTWDRVDTEAFF

j_call: TRBJ1-6
v_call: TRBV4-3
d_call: TRBD1
clone_size: .
cdr3_nt: TGCGCCAGCAGCCCGTCACTCTATGACAGGGCAAACTATAATTCACCCCTCCACTTT
cdr3_aa: CASSPSLYDRANYNSPLHF

j_call: TRBJ2-3
v_call: TRBV7-3
d_call: .
clone_size: .
cdr3_nt: TGTGCCAGCAGCCCTAAGGTGGGCGATACGCAGTATTTT
cdr3_aa: CASSPKVGDTQYF

j_call: TRBJ2-1
v_call: TRBV29-1
d_call: .
clone_size: once
cdr3_nt: TGCAGCGTTTCTAGGGGCGACAATGAGCAGTTCTTC
cdr3_aa: CSVSRGDNEQFF

j_call: TRBJ1-6
v_call: TRBV19
d_call: TRBD1
clone_size: .
cdr3_nt: TGTGCCAGCAGTAGGGACAGGGGGAATTCACCCCTCCACTTT
cdr3_aa: CASSRDRGNSPLHF

j_call: TRBJ2-2
v_call: TRBV30
d_call: .
clone_size: once
cdr3_nt: TGTGCCTGGAGCGCAAGGACTCTTTCCACCGGGGAGCTGTTTTTT
cdr3_aa: CAWSARTLSTGELFF

j_call: TRBJ1-2
v_call: TRBV4-1
d_call: .
clone_size: .
cdr3_nt: TGCGCCAGCAGCCACCGGACAGCCTCTAACTATGGCTACACCTTC
cdr3_aa: CASSHRTASNYGYTF

j_call: TRBJ2-4
v_call: TRBV3-1/TRBV3-2
d_call: TRBD2
clone_size: .
cdr3_nt: TGTGCCAGCAGCCAACGCGGGGGAATTCAGTACTTC
cdr3_aa: CASSQRGGIQYF

j_call: TRBJ2-5
v_call: TRBV7-2
d_call: .
clone_size: once
cdr3_nt: TGTGCCAGCAGCCAGGATATGGGGACCCAGTACTTC
cdr3_aa: CASSQDMGTQYF

j_call: TRBJ1-2
v_call: TRBV4-1
d_call: TRBD1
clone_size: .
cdr3_nt: TGCGCCAGCAGCCAAGGACAGGGGGCTCAGGGTGGCTACACCTTC
cdr3_aa: CASSQGQGAQGGYTF

j_call: TRBJ2-5
v_call: TRBV27
d_call: .
clone_size: .
cdr3_nt: TGTGCCAGCAGTTTCCGGGAGACCCAGTACTTC
cdr3_aa: CASSFRETQYF

j_call: TRBJ2-5
v_call: TRBV5-4
d_call: .
clone_size: many
cdr3_nt: TGTGCCAGCAGCTTGGAAGAACGGGTCCAGTACTTC
cdr3_aa: CASSLEERVQYF

j_call: TRBJ2-7
v_call: TRBV5-8
d_call: TRBD2
clone_size: .
cdr3_nt: TGTGCCAGCAGCGGCTGGGGGGGTCCCTACGAGCAGTACTTC
cdr3_aa: CASSGWGGPYEQYF

j_call: TRBJ1-2
v_call: TRBV2
d_call: .
clone_size: .
cdr3_nt: TGTGCCAGCAGTCCGACCAACAGGGTAGGAGACTATGGCTACACCTTC
cdr3_aa: CASSPTNRVGDYGYTF

j_call: TRBJ2-7
v_call: TRBV27
d_call: .
clone_size: .
cdr3_nt: TGTGCCAGCAGTTTATACTCGACTTACGAGCAGTACTTC
cdr3_aa: CASSLYSTYEQYF

j_call: TRBJ2-7
v_call: TRBV14
d_call: .
clone_size: .
cdr3_nt: TGTGCCAGCAGCCAATTTTTAGGGGGCGAGCAGTACTTC
cdr3_aa: CASSQFLGGEQYF